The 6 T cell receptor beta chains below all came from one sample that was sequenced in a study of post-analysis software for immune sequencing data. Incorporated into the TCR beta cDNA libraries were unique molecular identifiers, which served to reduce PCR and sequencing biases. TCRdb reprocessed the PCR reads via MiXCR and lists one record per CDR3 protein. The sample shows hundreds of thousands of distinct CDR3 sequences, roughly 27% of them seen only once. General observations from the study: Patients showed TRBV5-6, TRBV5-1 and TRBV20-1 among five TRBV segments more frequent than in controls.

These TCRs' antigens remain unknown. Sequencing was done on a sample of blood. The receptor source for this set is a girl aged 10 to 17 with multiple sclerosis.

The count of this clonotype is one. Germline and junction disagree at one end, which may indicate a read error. The CDR3 protein is CSVESPGANVPTF. In nucleotides, the CDR3 is TGCAGCGTTGAGTCACCTGGGGCCAACGTCCCGACTTTC. The genes are TRBV29-1 and TRBJ2-6, with TRBD1 as a possible D gene (5 bases). Germline loops: CDR1 SQVTM, CDR2 ANQGSEA. There are 13 residues in the CDR3.

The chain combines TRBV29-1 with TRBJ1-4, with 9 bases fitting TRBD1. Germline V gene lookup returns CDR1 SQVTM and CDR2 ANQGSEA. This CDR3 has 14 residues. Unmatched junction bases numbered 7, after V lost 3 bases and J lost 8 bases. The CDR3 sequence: CSVDRQGEGEKLFF. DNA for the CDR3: TGCAGCGTTGACCGACAGGGGGAAGGGGAAAAACTGTTTTTT.

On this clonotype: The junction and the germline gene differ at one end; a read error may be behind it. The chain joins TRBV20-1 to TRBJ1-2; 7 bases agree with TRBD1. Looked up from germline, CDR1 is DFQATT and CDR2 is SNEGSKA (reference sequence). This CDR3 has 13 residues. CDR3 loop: CSARLRQGYGCTF. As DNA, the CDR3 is TGCAGTGCTAGATTGCGACAGGGCTATGGCTGCACCTTC.

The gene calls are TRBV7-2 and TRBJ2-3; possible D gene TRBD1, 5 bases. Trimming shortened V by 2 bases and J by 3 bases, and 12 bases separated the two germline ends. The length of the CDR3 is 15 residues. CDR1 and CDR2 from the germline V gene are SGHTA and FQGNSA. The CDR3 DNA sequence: TGTGCCAGCAGCTTACCTCGGCAGGGAACAGATACGCAGTATTTT. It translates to CASSLPRQGTDTQYF.

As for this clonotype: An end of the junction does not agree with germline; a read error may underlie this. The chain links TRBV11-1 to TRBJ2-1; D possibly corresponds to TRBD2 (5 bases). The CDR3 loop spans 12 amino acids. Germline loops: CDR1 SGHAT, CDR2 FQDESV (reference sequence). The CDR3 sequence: CACRSGHNEQFF. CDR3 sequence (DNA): TGTGCCTGCAGGAGCGGTCACAATGAGCAGTTCTTC.

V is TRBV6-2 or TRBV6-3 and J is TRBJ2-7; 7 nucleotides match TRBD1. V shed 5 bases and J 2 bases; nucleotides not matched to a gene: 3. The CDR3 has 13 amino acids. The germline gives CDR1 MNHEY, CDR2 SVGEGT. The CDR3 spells CASSGDRAYEQYF. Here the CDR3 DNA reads TGTGCCAGCAGTGGGGACAGAGCCTACGAGCAGTACTTC.